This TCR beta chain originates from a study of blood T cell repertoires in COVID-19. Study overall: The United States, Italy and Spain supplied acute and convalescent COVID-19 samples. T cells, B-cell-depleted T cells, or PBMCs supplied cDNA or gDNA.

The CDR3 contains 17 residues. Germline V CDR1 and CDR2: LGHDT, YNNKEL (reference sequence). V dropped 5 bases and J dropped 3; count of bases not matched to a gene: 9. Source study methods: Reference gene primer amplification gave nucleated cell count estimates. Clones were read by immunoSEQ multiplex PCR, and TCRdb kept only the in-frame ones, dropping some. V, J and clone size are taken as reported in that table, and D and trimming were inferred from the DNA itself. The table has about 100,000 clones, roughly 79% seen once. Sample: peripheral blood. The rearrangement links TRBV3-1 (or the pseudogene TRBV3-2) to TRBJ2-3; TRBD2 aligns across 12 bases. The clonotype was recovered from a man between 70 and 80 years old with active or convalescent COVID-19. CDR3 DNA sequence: TGTGCCAGCAGCGCCTTTACCACTAGCGGGGGGACAGATACGCAGTATTTT. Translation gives CASSAFTTSGGTDTQYF.